The clone carrying this T cell receptor beta chain was counted between two and nine times. Antigen specificity is unknown. This specimen belongs to a study of cytomegalovirus exposure and HLA in healthy donors. Study background: Unique TCRs numbering some 77 million, obtained from HLA-typed donors, made up an early data release.

The PCR used 60 Vbeta and 13 Jbeta primers. Repertoires were generated with immunoSEQ multiplex PCR, while TCRdb's copy carries only in-frame clones and drops some. The sample has 150,000 to 200,000 clones; around 80% are singletons. Notes on the study in general: Reportedly, fewer N-insertions than the approximately 680-donor mean appeared in an Asian-associated ancestry cluster in a later analysis. The productive fraction for most TCR beta V segments was about 87% or about 30% in an earlier analysis.

Germline V gene sequence: CDR1 MGHRA, CDR2 YSYEKL. CDR3 length equals 15 residues. V lost 4 bases and J lost 0, with 10 bases in between. Sequenced sample: PBMCs. This chain connects TRBV4-1 to TRBJ2-1; D not resolved. The TCR comes from a girl aged 5 to 17 in good health and CMV-seropositive. CDR3 in amino acids: CASSLEVSSYNEQFF. CDR3 sequence (DNA): TGCGCCAGCAGCCTCGAGGTGAGCTCCTACAATGAGCAGTTCTTC.